A single sample is the source of the 19 T cell receptor beta chains below, sequenced in a study of cytomegalovirus exposure and HLA in healthy donors. Researchers ran the PCR with 60 Vbeta and 13 Jbeta primers. Using immunoSEQ multiplex PCR, the repertoire was profiled, and TCRdb retains in-frame clones only, with some absent. The table has about 160,000 clones, 75% to 90% seen once. The material sequenced was PBMCs. These receptors were obtained from a human donor in good health.

V gene TRBV7-2 combines with J gene TRBJ1-2; tentatively, D is TRBD1 (6 bases). V lost 5 bases and J lost 5, with 21 bases in between. The CDR3 consists of 16 residues. Germline V gene sequence: CDR1 SGHTA, CDR2 FQGNSA. The CDR3 coding sequence is TGTGCCAGCAGCCAAGAAGGGGGGGCTGGTAGTTATGGCTACACCTTC. Amino acids: CASSQEGGAGSYGYTF.

The chain carries TRBV7-2 and TRBJ2-7, with 11 bases aligning to TRBD2. The length of the CDR3 is 16 residues. V was pared by 4 bases and J by 1 base, with 6 bases of the junction left unmatched. The V gene's germline CDR1 is SGHTA and CDR2 FQGNSA. The CDR3 nucleotides are TGTGCCAGCAGCTATAGCGGGGGGGCCGTTTCCTACGAGCAGTACTTC. This translates into CASSYSGGAVSYEQYF.

This chain uses TRBV5-1 with TRBJ2-7; 7 nucleotides line up with TRBD1. Germline V gene lookup returns CDR1 SGHRS and CDR2 YFSETQ. CDR3 length: 15 residues. The junction had 11 bases not matched to a gene; V was cut back by 4 bases and J by 4 bases. CDR3 loop: CASSPLGQRAYEQYF. As DNA, the CDR3 is TGCGCCAGCAGCCCCCTGGGACAGAGGGCTTACGAGCAGTACTTC.

The V gene is TRBV4-3, the J gene TRBJ2-3; D may be TRBD1 (5 bases). CDR3 size: 14 residues. Looked up from germline, CDR1 is LGHNA and CDR2 is YSLEER. V lost 0 bases to trimming and J lost 4 bases, with 8 bases between them. The chain's CDR3 is CASSQEAGPDTQYF. In DNA, the CDR3 is TGCGCCAGCAGCCAAGAGGCAGGGCCAGATACGCAGTATTTT.

The V call is TRBV7-6, the J call TRBJ2-1, with D possibly being TRBD1 (5 bases). V was clipped by 0 bases and J by 0 bases, with 9 bases between them. The CDR3 is 16 residues long. The germline V gene has CDR1 SGHVS and CDR2 FNYEAQ. In nucleotides, the CDR3 is TGTGCCAGCAGCTTAGCGGGGCCGAGCTCCTACAATGAGCAGTTCTTC. Residues: CASSLAGPSSYNEQFF.

The genes are TRBV5-1 and TRBJ1-1; 7 nucleotides match TRBD1. Germline V gives CDR1 SGHRS, CDR2 YFSETQ. The junction had 8 bases not matched to a gene; V was cut back by 4 bases and J by 5 bases. The CDR3 has 14 amino acids. The CDR3 here is CASSAGTVRTEAFF. In DNA form, the CDR3 reads TGCGCCAGCAGCGCAGGGACAGTAAGGACTGAAGCTTTCTTT. Full variable domain (missing parts from reference TRBV5-1 and TRBJ1-1): KAGVTQTPRYLIKTRGQQVTLSCSPISGHRSVSWYQQTPGQGLQFLFEYFSETQRNKGNFPGRFSGRQFSNSRSEMNVSTLELGDSALYLCASSAGTVRTEAFFGQGTRLTVV.

The chain is built from TRBV7-8 and TRBJ2-3; 8 bases line up with TRBD2. J was trimmed by 6 bases and V by 7 bases; bases with no gene match: 9. This CDR3 spans 14 amino acids. The germline gives CDR1 SGHVS, CDR2 FQNEAQ. The CDR3 loop is CASTPGLAMDTQYF. The CDR3 bases are TGTGCCAGCACCCCAGGACTAGCAATGGATACGCAGTATTTT.

This chain uses TRBV4-1 with TRBJ1-2; possible D gene TRBD1, 5 bases. With 0 bases removed from V and 5 bases from J, the gap between germline ends came to 13 bases. The CDR3 loop spans 15 amino acids. Germline CDR1 reads MGHRA; CDR2 reads YSYEKL. The CDR3 DNA is TGCGCCAGCAGCCAAGAAGGCAGGACAATTTATGGCTACACCTTC. It encodes CASSQEGRTIYGYTF.

J is TRBJ1-6 and V is TRBV6-1, with a possible D match to TRBD1 (6 bases). Trimming left V 4 bases short and J 14 bases short, with 15 bases between. CDR3 length: 13 amino acids. Germline lookup yields CDR1 MNHNS and CDR2 SASEGT. The CDR3 region is CASSGQGHPTLHF. The CDR3 coding sequence is TGTGCCAGCAGTGGCCAGGGACACCCGACCCTCCACTTT.

V is TRBV9 and J is TRBJ2-1, with TRBD2 as a possible D gene (5 bases). Germline V lookup: CDR1 SGDLS, CDR2 YYNGEE. The CDR3 has 13 residues. The V and J ends lost 0 bases and 9 bases respectively, with 10 bases between them. This CDR3 reads CASSVDRGIEQFF. Written as DNA, the CDR3 is TGTGCCAGCAGCGTAGATCGGGGTATTGAGCAGTTCTTC.

V and J are TRBV6-5 and TRBJ2-1; the match to TRBD2 covers 7 bases. This CDR3 spans 13 amino acids. The V gene's germline CDR1 is MNHEY and CDR2 SVGAGI. V dropped 7 bases and J dropped 2; count of bases not matched to a gene: 2. CDR3 sequence (DNA): TGTGCCAGCAAGCGGGATCCCTACAATGAGCAGTTCTTC. Its protein product is CASKRDPYNEQFF.

This sequence joins TRBV18 and TRBJ2-7, with 9 bases matching TRBD2. Germline CDR1 and CDR2: KGHSH and LQKENI. V lost 3 bases, J lost 3 bases, and 9 bases stayed unmatched. The CDR3 has 16 residues. The DNA of the CDR3 is TGTGCCAGCTCACCGTCCTCAGCGGGGGGCAACTACGAGCAGTACTTC. Protein sequence: CASSPSSAGGNYEQYF. Supplemented by reference TRBV18 and TRBJ2-7, the full variable domain reads NAGVMQNPRHLVRRRGQEARLRCSPMKGHSHVYWYRQLPEEGLKFMVYLQKENIIDESGMPKERFSAEFPKEGPSILRIQQVVRGDSAAYFCASSPSSAGGNYEQYFGPGTRLTVT.

About this clone: Relative to the germline gene, one junction end is altered; a read error may explain this. The chain combines TRBV5-4 with TRBJ2-3; TRBD2 matches 9 bases. The CDR3 has 16 residues. Looked up from germline, CDR1 is SGHNT and CDR2 is YYREEE (reference sequence). CDR3 sequence reads: CASSWTMTSGGDTRYF. DNA of the CDR3: TGTGCCAGCAGCTGGACAATGACTAGCGGTGGAGATACGCGGTATTTT.

This clone was observed a handful of times. V usage is TRBV2 and J usage is TRBJ2-3; 9 positions agree with TRBD1. The V segment lost 4 bases and the J segment 5 bases; nucleotides outside the gene matches: 7. Germline V lookup: CDR1 SNHLY, CDR2 FYNNEI. The CDR3 is 15 amino acids. The CDR3 loop is CASSVGQGRVDTQYF. CDR3 DNA: TGTGCCAGCAGTGTCGGACAGGGGCGGGTAGATACGCAGTATTTT. The variable domain in full, completed from reference TRBV2 and TRBJ2-3, reads EPEVTQTPSHQVTQMGQEVILRCVPISNHLYFYWYRQILGQKVEFLVSFYNNEISEKSEIFDDQFSVERPDGSNFTLKIRSTKLEDSAMYFCASSVGQGRVDTQYFGPGTRLTVL.

The rearrangement uses TRBV2 and TRBJ1-1; perhaps TRBD1 as D (6 bases). Germline CDR1 and CDR2: SNHLY and FYNNEI. Between the trimmed V and J ends, which lost 6 bases and 4 bases, there was a span of 12 bases. This CDR3 is 13 amino acids long. The CDR3 is CASRRTAVTEAFF. CDR3 bases: TGTGCCAGCAGAAGGACAGCCGTCACTGAAGCTTTCTTT.

J is TRBJ2-7 and V is TRBV18; weak D call: TRBD2 (6 bases). The CDR3 runs to 16 residues. Germline V CDR1 and CDR2: KGHSH, LQKENI. Trimming took off 1 base at V and 5 bases at J, with 18 bases between the two ends. CDR3: CASSPLEGIAADEQYF. CDR3 coding DNA: TGTGCCAGCTCACCACTAGAGGGGATAGCGGCGGACGAGCAGTACTTC.

This clone was seen only a few times. The chain employs TRBV29-1 and TRBJ2-5, with 9 bases aligning to TRBD1. Germline CDR1 and CDR2: SQVTM and ANQGSEA. Unmatched junction bases numbered 1, after V lost 0 bases and J lost 5 bases. The CDR3 has 13 residues. CDR3 DNA sequence: TGCAGCGTTGAAGACGGACAGGGGGAGACCCAGTACTTC. It encodes CSVEDGQGETQYF.

This clone was detected a few times. The chain has TRBV19 and TRBJ2-3, with D possibly TRBD2 on 5 matching bases. Trimming took 7 bases from V and 0 from J, leaving 17 bases between them. Germline CDR1 LNHDA, CDR2 SQIVND (reference sequence). There are 16 residues in the CDR3. CDR3 region: CASTERRTDSTDTQYF. The DNA of the CDR3 is TGTGCCAGTACTGAAAGGAGGACTGATAGCACAGATACGCAGTATTTT.

This rearrangement joins TRBV2 to TRBJ2-7; D not certain. From germline, CDR1 is SNHLY and CDR2 FYNNEI. The V end was cut by 3 bases, the J end by 6 bases, with 12 bases between. The length of the CDR3 is 13 residues. This chain's CDR3 is CASSDRSFGEQYF. The CDR3 region has the DNA TGTGCCAGCAGTGATCGGAGCTTCGGCGAGCAGTACTTC.